One TCR beta chain is described in this entry. Germline assignment: CDR1 SGHDT and CDR2 YYEEEE. This CDR3 region has 15 residues. The record originates from a study of cytomegalovirus exposure and HLA in healthy donors. Amplification used 60 Vbeta primers and 13 Jbeta primers. This table comes from immunoSEQ multiplex PCR, and its TCRdb copy is limited to in-frame clones, with some not included. The sample lists around 130,000 clones; over 70% were seen once. The sequence came from a woman in her 40s in good health and CMV-seropositive. The sample was PBMCs. The rearrangement uses TRBV5-6 and TRBJ2-5, with 11 positions matching TRBD2. The better agreement between TRBJ2-7 and the DNA end casts doubt on the J call. The CDR3 protein is CASSTRTSGSLEQYF. In nucleotides, the CDR3 is TGTGCCAGCAGCACCCGGACTAGCGGGTCCCTCGAGCAGTACTTC.